Below, 3 T cell receptor beta chains from the same sample are listed, as sequenced in a study of blood T cell repertoires in COVID-19. Repertoires were generated with immunoSEQ multiplex PCR, while TCRdb's copy carries only in-frame clones and drops some. The sample includes over 300,000 clones, around 90% of them seen just once. Sample: peripheral blood. These receptors originate from a man between 18 and 35 years old with active or convalescent COVID-19.

The chain employs TRBV2 and TRBJ2-3; D is possibly TRBD1 (5 bases). Trimming took 6 bases from V and 2 from J, leaving 9 bases between them. The CDR3 spans 13 residues. The germline V gene encodes CDR1 SNHLY and CDR2 FYNNEI. The CDR3 reads CASRGRHTDTQYF. In nucleotides, the CDR3 is TGTGCCAGCAGGGGGCGCCACACAGATACGCAGTATTTT. Together with reference TRBV2 and TRBJ2-3, the CDR3 gives the full variable domain: EPEVTQTPSHQVTQMGQEVILRCVPISNHLYFYWYRQILGQKVEFLVSFYNNEISEKSEIFDDQFSVERPDGSNFTLKIRSTKLEDSAMYFCASRGRHTDTQYFGPGTRLTVL.

This chain joins TRBV9 and TRBJ2-3, with D maybe TRBD2 (7 bases). CDR3 size: 15 residues. Trimming took off 4 bases at V and 1 base at J, with 13 bases between the two ends. Looked up from germline, CDR1 is SGDLS and CDR2 is YYNGEE. CDR3 nucleotides: TGTGCCAGCAGCTACGGGGAGGGGGGCACAGATACGCAGTATTTT. It yields the protein CASSYGEGGTDTQYF.

The gene calls are TRBV7-6 and TRBJ2-1, with TRBD2 identical over 9 bases. The trim removed 1 base at V and 7 bases at J, leaving 20 bases unmatched. CDR1 and CDR2 (germline): SGHVS, FNYEAQ. This CDR3 has 20 amino acids. CDR3 nucleotide sequence: TGTGCCAGCAGCTTAGTTAGTCTGGGAGGAGCGGGAGGAAAAAGAAATGAGCAGTTCTTC. It yields the protein CASSLVSLGGAGGKRNEQFF.